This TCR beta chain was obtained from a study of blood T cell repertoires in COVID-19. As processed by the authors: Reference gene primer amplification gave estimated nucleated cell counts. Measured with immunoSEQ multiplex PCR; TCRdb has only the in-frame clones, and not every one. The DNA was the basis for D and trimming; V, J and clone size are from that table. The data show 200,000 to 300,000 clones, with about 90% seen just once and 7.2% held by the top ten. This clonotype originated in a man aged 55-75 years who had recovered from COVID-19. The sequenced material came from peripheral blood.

The CDR3 protein is CASSIGETGTGDTF. The CDR3 DNA reads as TGTGCCAGTAGTATAGGGGAGACCGGGACAGGGGACACCTTC. This sequence joins TRBV19 and TRBJ1-2; 10 positions agree with TRBD1. Germline-derived CDR1 and CDR2 are LNHDA and SQIVND (reference sequence). The J segment lost 12 bases and the V segment lost 1 base, leaving 8 bases of the junction unmatched. The CDR3 length is 14 residues.